The sequence of this T cell receptor beta chain was determined in a study of blood T cell repertoires in COVID-19. Measured with immunoSEQ multiplex PCR; TCRdb has only the in-frame clones, and not every one. The sample shows 250,000 to 350,000 clones, approximately 89% of them seen only once. Trimming took 9 bases from V and 5 from J; bases not matched to a gene: 13. The CDR3 is 15 amino acids. Germline CDR1 SGHRS, CDR2 YFSETQ. The sequence was collected from a woman younger than 45 with COVID-19, enrolled during active disease. The sample taken for sequencing was peripheral blood. The V and J genes are TRBV5-1 and TRBJ2-2; 7 bases fit TRBD1. In DNA form, the CDR3 reads TGCGCCACCGGGACAGACCTAAGTTGGACCGGGGAGCTGTTTTTT. This codes for CATGTDLSWTGELFF.